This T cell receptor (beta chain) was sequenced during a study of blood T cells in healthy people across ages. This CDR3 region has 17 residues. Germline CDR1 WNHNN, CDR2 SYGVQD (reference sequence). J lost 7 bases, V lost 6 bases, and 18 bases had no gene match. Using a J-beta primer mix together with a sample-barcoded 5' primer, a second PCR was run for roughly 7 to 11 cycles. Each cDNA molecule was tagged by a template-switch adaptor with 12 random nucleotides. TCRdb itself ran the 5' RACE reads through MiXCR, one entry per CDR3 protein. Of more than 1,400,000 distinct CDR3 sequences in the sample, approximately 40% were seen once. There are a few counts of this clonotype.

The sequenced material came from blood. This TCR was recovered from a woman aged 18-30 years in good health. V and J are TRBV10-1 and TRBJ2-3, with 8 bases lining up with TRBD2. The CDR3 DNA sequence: TGCGCCAGCAGCCATCCGGCTAGCGGGTCGAACTCGTATACGCAGTATTTT. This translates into CASSHPASGSNSYTQYF.